This is a list of T cell receptor beta chains from one sample in a study of tumor-infiltrating lymphocytes in primary liver carcinoma. TCRdb reprocessed the multiplex PCR reads with MiXCR, giving one entry per CDR3 protein. The sample includes roughly 100,000 distinct CDR3 sequences, roughly four fifths of them seen just once. The sample was liver tumor tissue from sampling region 3. The receptors stem from a man aged 35 to 55 with primary liver carcinoma and hepatitis B virus infection. The CDR3 runs from the conserved cysteine through the conserved F or W. Fields, in order: CDR3 protein, CDR3 DNA, clone size, J gene, V gene, D gene. The D gene is left open where the match is weak. For some rows the clone size is stated as once, few or many, or as a class when expanded; others skip it.

CDR3aa: CASSQGRASRGQSF
CDR3nt: TGTGCCAGCAGCCAAGGAAGGGCGTCGAGGGGGCAATCCTTC
abundance: NA
j_gene: TRBJ2-1
v_gene: TRBV14
d_gene: TRBD1

CDR3aa: CANSLGGSGSPQYF
CDR3nt: TGTGCCAACAGTCTAGGAGGTAGCGGGAGTCCCCAGTACTTC
abundance: NA
j_gene: TRBJ2-5
v_gene: TRBV7-3
d_gene: TRBD2

CDR3aa: CGSSLSYGRGTREKYF
CDR3nt: TGTGGCAGCAGCCTGTCCTACGGGAGGGGCACGAGAGAGAAGTACTTC
abundance: NA
j_gene: TRBJ2-7
v_gene: TRBV4-2
d_gene: TRBD2

CDR3aa: CASRLPMESTDAQYF
CDR3nt: TGTGCCAGCAGATTGCCGATGGAGAGCACAGATGCGCAGTATTTT
abundance: NA
j_gene: TRBJ2-3
v_gene: TRBV11-1
d_gene: NA

CDR3aa: CSVRTSGSWRETEYF
CDR3nt: TGCAGCGTTCGGACTAGCGGGAGTTGGAGAGAGACCGAGTACTTC
abundance: NA
j_gene: TRBJ2-5
v_gene: TRBV29-1
d_gene: TRBD2

CDR3aa: CVSSQNLDTSEQFF
CDR3nt: TGTGTCAGCAGCCAAAATCTCGATACCAGTGAGCAGTTCTTC
abundance: NA
j_gene: TRBJ2-1
v_gene: TRBV14
d_gene: NA

CDR3aa: CASSSSNGANTGELFF
CDR3nt: TGTGCAAGCAGCTCTTCTAACGGCGCGAACACCGGGGAGCTGTTTTTT
abundance: once
j_gene: TRBJ2-2
v_gene: TRBV11-2
d_gene: NA

CDR3aa: CISSFGQGAGANVLTF
CDR3nt: TGTATCAGCAGCTTTGGACAGGGGGCCGGGGCCAACGTCCTGACTTTC
abundance: NA
j_gene: TRBJ2-6
v_gene: TRBV7-8
d_gene: TRBD1

CDR3aa: CASSRLRGDYEQYF
CDR3nt: TGTGCCAGCAGTCGGCTTAGGGGGGACTACGAGCAGTATTTC
abundance: NA
j_gene: TRBJ2-7
v_gene: TRBV12-3/TRBV12-4
d_gene: NA

CDR3aa: CASSLVWMPSGRVDTGELFF
CDR3nt: TGCGCCAGCAGCTTGGTCTGGATGCCTAGCGGGAGGGTCGACACCGGGGAGCTGTTTTTT
abundance: NA
j_gene: TRBJ2-2
v_gene: TRBV5-1
d_gene: TRBD2

CDR3aa: CASSGLGSSGANVLTF
CDR3nt: TGTGCCAGCAGTGGACTAGGGAGCTCTGGGGCCAACGTCCTGACTTTC
abundance: few
j_gene: TRBJ2-6
v_gene: TRBV6-1
d_gene: NA

CDR3aa: CSVDSGIHELFF
CDR3nt: TGCAGCGTAGATTCAGGAATCCATGAGCTGTTCTTC
abundance: once
j_gene: TRBJ2-1
v_gene: TRBV29-1
d_gene: NA

CDR3aa: CASRVRGTGSRKTQYF
CDR3nt: TGTGCCAGCAGAGTTCGGGGGACTGGCTCCCGAAAGACCCAGTACTTC
abundance: NA
j_gene: TRBJ2-5
v_gene: TRBV6-1
d_gene: NA

CDR3aa: CTISDRQLYYNEQFF
CDR3nt: TGTACCATCAGTGATCGGCAGCTTTACTACAATGAGCAGTTCTTC
abundance: NA
j_gene: TRBJ2-1
v_gene: TRBV10-3
d_gene: NA

CDR3aa: CTSSAALGGLDTQYF
CDR3nt: TGTACCAGCAGCGCTGCCCTGGGCGGCTTGGATACCCAGTACTTC
abundance: NA
j_gene: TRBJ2-5
v_gene: TRBV5-6
d_gene: NA

CDR3aa: CPSREGLAGGLGTGELFF
CDR3nt: TGTCCCAGCAGGGAGGGACTAGCGGGAGGGCTCGGTACCGGGGAGCTGTTTTTT
abundance: NA
j_gene: TRBJ2-2
v_gene: TRBV6-1
d_gene: TRBD2

CDR3aa: CASSLAGVIGSNQPQDF
CDR3nt: TGTGCCAGCAGCTTAGCAGGGGTAATAGGGAGCAATCAGCCCCAGGATTTT
abundance: NA
j_gene: TRBJ1-5
v_gene: TRBV11-2
d_gene: NA

CDR3aa: CAISGLGLAGRTYEQYF
CDR3nt: TGTGCCATTAGTGGACTGGGACTAGCGGGAAGGACCTACGAGCAGTACTTC
abundance: NA
j_gene: TRBJ2-7
v_gene: TRBV10-3
d_gene: TRBD2

CDR3aa: CASSFQGDNKQFF
CDR3nt: TGTGCCAGCAGCTTTCAGGGGGATAATAAGCAGTTCTTC
abundance: NA
j_gene: TRBJ2-1
v_gene: TRBV7-9
d_gene: TRBD1

CDR3aa: CASSLTVWSPLHF
CDR3nt: TGTGCCAGCAGTTTGACAGTGTGGTCACCCCTCCACTTT
abundance: NA
j_gene: TRBJ1-6
v_gene: TRBV12-3/TRBV12-4
d_gene: NA

CDR3aa: CARGHMLPKNIQYF
CDR3nt: TGTGCCAGAGGGCACATGCTTCCCAAAAACATTCAGTACTTC
abundance: NA
j_gene: TRBJ2-4
v_gene: TRBV19
d_gene: NA

CDR3aa: CASSGDTGGLFF
CDR3nt: TGTGCCAGCAGTGGAGACACCGGGGGGCTGTTTTTT
abundance: NA
j_gene: TRBJ2-2
v_gene: TRBV12-3/TRBV12-4
d_gene: NA

CDR3aa: CANSSPRESIDTQYF
CDR3nt: TGTGCCAACAGTTCGCCGAGGGAGAGCATAGATACGCAGTATTTT
abundance: NA
j_gene: TRBJ2-3
v_gene: TRBV11-1
d_gene: NA

CDR3aa: CACSYSGGSYNEHFF
CDR3nt: TGTGCCTGCAGTTACTCAGGCGGGTCCTACAATGAGCACTTCTTC
abundance: NA
j_gene: TRBJ2-1
v_gene: TRBV6-2/TRBV6-3
d_gene: NA

CDR3aa: CTSSLEASGQESQYF
CDR3nt: TGTACCAGCAGCTTAGAGGCTAGCGGACAAGAGAGCCAGTACTTC
abundance: NA
j_gene: TRBJ2-5
v_gene: TRBV11-2
d_gene: TRBD2